The 15 T cell receptor beta chains below were found in one sample sequenced in a study of T cells in Graves' hyperthyroidism and ophthalmopathy. RNA transcripts provided the source from which TCR beta CDR3 regions were amplified. The HTBI set primed first-round TCR CDR3 RT-PCR. TCRdb reprocessed the multiplex PCR reads with MiXCR, giving one entry per CDR3 protein. The repertoire holds a few hundred thousand distinct CDR3 sequences, with 18% as singletons. The sequenced material came from blood. Source of these receptors: a man aged 40-50 years with Graves' hyperthyroidism.

This clonotype has ten or more counts. The V and J genes are TRBV6-2 or TRBV6-3 and TRBJ1-2, with D possibly matching TRBD1 (5 bases). Trimming removed 10 bases from V and 5 bases from J, with 17 bases in between. Germline V gene lookup returns CDR1 MNHEY and CDR2 SVGEGT. This CDR3 has 13 amino acids. The CDR3 here is CATLSERGYGYTF. In DNA form, the CDR3 reads TGTGCCACCCTATCGGAGAGGGGTTATGGCTACACCTTC.

The CDR3: CASSHRTGAYEQYF. DNA of the CDR3: TGTGCCAGCAGTCACCGGACGGGCGCCTACGAGCAGTACTTC. The gene calls are TRBV6-2 or TRBV6-3 and TRBJ2-7; D not resolved. CDR1 is MNHEY, CDR2 SVGEGT, per germline. Trimming left V 5 bases short and J 2 bases short, with 13 bases between. This CDR3 comprises 14 residues.

Only a few counts were recorded for this clonotype. The J gene is TRBJ2-7, the V gene TRBV15; D uncertain. V was clipped by 1 base and J by 5 bases, with 9 bases between them. CDR1 LNHNV and CDR2 YYDKDF come from the germline V gene (reference sequence). The CDR3 totals 13 residues. The CDR3 sequence: CATSRGKRDEQYF. For the CDR3, the DNA is TGTGCCACCAGCAGAGGTAAGCGAGACGAGCAGTACTTC.

This clonotype showed up many times. The chain joins TRBV28 to TRBJ2-5; D remains ambiguous. Germline assignment: CDR1 MDHEN and CDR2 SYDVKM. The ends were cut back, 2 bases at V and 3 bases at J, with 10 bases in the middle. The CDR3 contains 14 residues. CDR3 in DNA: TGTGCCAGCAGTTTACCCGACCGAAAAGAGACCCAGTACTTC. This codes for CASSLPDRKETQYF. The full variable domain, completed using reference TRBV28 and TRBJ2-5, is DVKVTQSSRYLVKRTGEKVFLECVQDMDHENMFWYRQDPGLGLRLIYFSYDVKMKEKGDIPEGYSVSREKKERFSLILESASTNQTSMYLCASSLPDRKETQYFGPGTRLLVL.

The rearrangement links TRBV7-2 to TRBJ2-3, with a tentative D call TRBD1 (6 bases). The CDR3 consists of 17 residues. V lost 2 bases and J lost 4, with 19 bases in between. Germline lookup yields CDR1 SGHTA and CDR2 FQGNSA. The CDR3 nucleotides read TGTGCCAGCAGCTTACGGGGACACGACCCGGGGTCAGATACGCAGTATTTT. This encodes CASSLRGHDPGSDTQYF.

This clonotype was detected many times. J is TRBJ2-5 and V is TRBV11-2; tentative D call: TRBD2 (6 bases). This CDR3 has 15 amino acids. Trimming left V 1 base short and J 1 base short, with 10 bases between. CDR1 is SGHAT and CDR2 is FQNNGV in the germline V gene. The DNA for the CDR3 is TGTGCCAGCAGCTTAGCGTACGGGGGCCAAGAGACCCAGTACTTC. It is translated as CASSLAYGGQETQYF.

This clonotype was detected many times. The chain links TRBV7-2 to TRBJ1-1; D is unresolved. V lost 3 bases and J 1 base, leaving 6 bases between the germline ends. Germline values: CDR1 SGHTA, CDR2 FQGNSA. CDR3 length equals 13 residues. The CDR3 DNA reads TGTGCCAGCAGCTTTCAGGAGAACACTGAAGCTTTCTTT. Translation: CASSFQENTEAFF.

This clonotype was detected a few times. CDR3 protein: CAIQGNVEYGYTF. The CDR3 region has the DNA TGTGCCATACAGGGAAATGTCGAATATGGCTACACCTTC. The chain joins TRBV10-3 to TRBJ1-2, with D possibly matching TRBD1 (6 bases). Trimming removed 9 bases at V and 5 bases at J, with 16 bases between. The CDR3 totals 13 residues. Looked up from germline, CDR1 is ENHRY and CDR2 is SYGVKD.

This clonotype was seen many times. The rearrangement links TRBV18 to TRBJ1-5, with D tentatively TRBD1 (6 bases). From germline, CDR1 is KGHSH and CDR2 LQKENI. Between the trimmed V and J ends, which lost 2 bases and 0 bases, there was a span of 11 bases. This CDR3 contains 16 residues. CDR3 amino acids: CASSPVAGDSNQPQHF. The CDR3 DNA is TGTGCCAGCTCACCAGTAGCAGGGGATAGCAATCAGCCCCAGCATTTT.

The chain employs TRBV15 and TRBJ1-5, with 7 bases lining up with TRBD1. Germline CDR1 reads LNHNV; CDR2 reads YYDKDF (reference sequence). J was trimmed by 9 bases and V by 3 bases; bases with no gene match: 8. The CDR3 loop spans 14 amino acids. This CDR3 reads CATSRPGTARPQHF. The CDR3 DNA reads as TGTGCCACCAGCAGGCCCGGGACAGCTCGGCCCCAGCATTTT.

The chain couples TRBV10-1 to TRBJ2-1; D is perhaps TRBD2 (6 bases). V lost 4 bases to trimming and J lost 8 bases, with 15 bases between them. This CDR3 has 14 residues. Germline CDR1 WNHNN, CDR2 SYGVQD (reference sequence). CDR3 residues: CASSVSAGGHEQFF. DNA for the CDR3: TGCGCCAGCAGTGTGTCGGCCGGGGGTCATGAGCAGTTCTTC.

This clonotype was counted ten times or more. The chain carries TRBV4-2 and TRBJ2-1; perhaps TRBD1 as D (5 bases). Germline-derived CDR1 and CDR2 are LGHNA and YNFKEQ. V was cut by 4 bases and J by 2 bases, with 15 bases left in between. The CDR3 contains 16 residues. The DNA for the CDR3 is TGTGCCAGCAGCCCCCCGGTGACAGATGCCTACAATGAGCAGTTCTTC. Translation gives CASSPPVTDAYNEQFF.

This clonotype has at least ten counts. V usage is TRBV28 and J usage is TRBJ1-4; D call uncertain. The germline V gene has CDR1 MDHEN and CDR2 SYDVKM. V dropped 11 bases and J dropped 4 bases, with 11 bases sitting between them. This CDR3 region has 12 residues. The CDR3 DNA sequence: TGTGCCTCGGGTGGGCATAATGAAAAACTGTTTTTT. Amino acid sequence: CASGGHNEKLFF.

In this sample, this clonotype turned up many times. The chain uses TRBV20-1 and TRBJ2-3; a possible D gene is TRBD2 (5 bases). V dropped 6 bases and J dropped 0 bases, with 13 bases sitting between them. This CDR3 is 14 amino acids long. From germline, CDR1 is DFQATT and CDR2 SNEGSKA (reference sequence). CDR3: CSASGLVSTDTQYF. The CDR3 region has the DNA TGCAGTGCCAGTGGACTCGTGAGCACAGATACGCAGTATTTT.

This clonotype showed up many times. The genes are TRBV28 and TRBJ2-1; D gene uncertain. Germline V gene lookup returns CDR1 MDHEN and CDR2 SYDVKM. The CDR3 is 16 residues long. V was pared by 3 bases and J by 2 bases, with 14 bases between. The CDR3 reads CASSLGWVEPYNEQFF. The CDR3 DNA reads TGTGCCAGCAGTTTGGGGTGGGTGGAACCCTACAATGAGCAGTTCTTC.